This paragraph reports one T cell receptor beta chain. The target of this receptor is not known. Base qualities are missing; no much larger clone stands one base away. The source of the sample is a study of cytomegalovirus exposure and HLA in healthy donors (dated by TCRdb to about 2017). A note on the overall study: An earlier analysis of 550 to 700 of the donors reported 250 to 300 Gb of sequence data and around 110 million unique TCR beta sequences from roughly 180 million T cells. About 280 gigabases of sequencing data and some 85 million unique TCR sequences were included in an early release covering about 700 HLA-typed donors. Of the approximately 400 genotyped donors, over 80% were placed in the genetic ancestry cluster associated with self-reported Caucasian donors. The study aimed to test whether signatures of past pathogen exposure could be identified by cataloging public T cell receptors. The study used immunosequencing to profile the T cell repertoires of several hundred subjects and linked those repertoires to cytomegalovirus serostatus. In addition to the first cohort of 666 subjects, a separate validation cohort of 120 different subjects was used. To predict cytomegalovirus infection status, the study brought together high-throughput TCR immunosequencing, statistical association of individual TCRs with disease status, and machine learning. To study patterns of TCR occurrence, a later analysis re-analyzed previously published TCR beta repertoires from several hundred donors and added high-resolution HLA genotyping. In the later analysis, no new phenotypic data were used to find candidate immune exposures; instead, reliance was placed on TCR beta sequences and their occurrence across donors. An earlier analysis of 587 of the donors used high-throughput TCR beta sequencing to judge whether each TCR beta V gene segment behaved as functional or pseudogenic. Donor age, sex, ethnicity and CMV serostatus were compiled together with the repertoire data. A later genetic analysis took genome-wide SNP genotypes for about three fifths of the 666 donors and used that subset as a discovery cohort. Every repertoire in the discovery cohort had been generated on one and the same sequencing platform. HLA typing included class I and class II loci at four-digit resolution. The number of donors typed differed by locus, with roughly 629-640 for A, B, C, DRB1 and DQB1, 522 for DQA1, about 610 for DPA1, and around 460 for DPB1. Four to six DR-DQ haplotypes were handled as single units for association and clustering, since linkage in the cohort was strong. On average, over 200,000 unique TCR beta nucleotide sequences were sequenced per donor among a few hundred genotyped donors of the cohort, with about 17% of those sequences being non-productive. The study at large found these results: A cluster of highly shared sequence variants was judged likely to be a technical artifact of the sequencing pipeline. Cytomegalovirus status was reported to be diagnosed by the classifier with high specificity and sensitivity in both the original and validation cohorts. A further reported finding was that TCR beta sequences accurately predicted the HLA-A and HLA-B alleles for most subjects in the first cohort. Compared with the roughly 700-donor mean, donors in an Asian-associated ancestry cluster had fewer N-insertions in productive TCRs, according to a later genetic analysis. Broadly in line with IMGT annotations, most TCR beta V segments showed up in productive rearrangements about 87% or about 30% of the time in an earlier analysis of several hundred of the donors. Some IMGT-functional V segments, including TRBV6-2 and TRBV6-3, could not be told apart with the 87-base-pair reads, so those segments were excluded. According to the authors, the approach could potentially be generalized to other disease states and immunological phenotypes. In a later genetic analysis, a missense DCLRE1C variant was associated with V-gene and J-gene trimming of TCR beta chains, and the association was replicated in an independent cohort. Most CMV-associated TCR beta chains appeared to be HLA-restricted in a later analysis, and the HLA associations seemed to be driven largely by CMV exposure. In a later analysis, TCR association rates were found to vary across HLA loci, with the most associated TCRs seen for DRB1 alleles and the fewest for HLA-C alleles. A total of 150 to 200 TCR beta chains were listed by the study as associated with cytomegalovirus. When HLA alleles, especially DR and DQ, strongly co-occurred, TCR associations were difficult to assign to individual alleles. A later analysis found that HLA-associated TCR beta chains were more clonally expanded and had lower generation probabilities than equally common non-associated chains. Most TCR sequences were seen in very few donors, while some public TCRs were found in many individuals. Correlated functional status among segregating V segments might be attributable to linkage disequilibrium, but an unknown experimental factor could not be ruled out. Several of the top co-occurrence clusters appeared to be linked to parvovirus B19, influenza, CMV and Epstein-Barr virus, according to a later analysis. Only TCR beta chains were sequenced in this cohort, and the absence of alpha or paired-chain data limited detectable features. At a false discovery rate of 0.05, a later analysis linked 16,951 TCR beta sequences to specific HLA alleles. HLA typing was unavailable for some donors at each locus, so association tests used only the typed subset. Some 15 rarely observed V segments, including chromosome 9 orphons, were excluded from the earlier analysis of some 590 of the donors because counts were too low. The only immune exposure information available for the cohort was CMV serostatus. Sequencing depth was assumed to be roughly uniform across donors in the presence/absence analyses, though that assumption may not hold. In vitro tests confirmed that a few of the cytomegalovirus-associated TCR beta chains recognize cytomegalovirus antigens.

The CDR3, from cysteine to phenylalanine, totals 19 residues. The entry retains the CDR3 DNA only, 57 bases that are in frame from base 1. CDR1 and CDR2 are read off the germline V gene as KGHSH and LQKENI. V trim: 1 base; J trim: 1 base; unmatched bases: 15. The library was made by the immunoSEQ multiplex PCR assay. For the multiplex PCR, a mixture combining 60 forward primers for TCR Vbeta segments and 13 reverse primers for TCR Jbeta segments was used. The CDR3 region of rearranged TCR beta genes was amplified from genomic DNA with a multiplex PCR assay. On the Illumina HiSeq System, the amplified TCR beta libraries were sequenced as 87-base-pair reads. The published analysis was carried out like this. A later analysis counted tens of millions of unique TCR beta chains across the 700 or so repertoires, and around 9.9 million of these chains were shared by at least two donors. To remove PCR and sequencing errors, raw reads were error-corrected and collapsed into unique sequences using a nearest-neighbor algorithm that merged closely related sequences. CDR3 sequences were aligned to IMGT reference sequences to assign V, D and J gene segments. Each retained sequence needed at least a six-nucleotide match to both a V gene segment and a J gene segment. A rearrangement was called productive if the CDR3 had no stop codons and remained in frame with V and J, and every other rearrangement was called non-productive. CDR3 was defined according to IMGT convention as the region running from the second conserved V-encoded cysteine to the conserved J-encoded phenylalanine. The earlier analysis of roughly 590 of the donors excluded any sequence lacking an unambiguous match to a single V gene segment. An earlier analysis of about 590 of the donors classified V segments as functional when productive rearrangements were above 56.7% and as segregating when the standard deviation between donors was above 5%. To diagnose cytomegalovirus status from the catalog of TCR beta chain sequences, a statistical classification framework was built. V and J gene assignment, in a later analysis, came from comparing TCR nucleotide sequences with IMGT/GENE-DB human TR gene sequences. The TCRdist pipeline was used in a later analysis to assign CDR3 sequences and most-parsimonious VDJ recombination scenarios. A later analysis defined each TCR beta chain by its CDR3 amino acid sequence plus V-gene family, and excluded reads lacking a unique V-gene family. In a later analysis, 550 to 650 highly shared, low-generation-probability nucleotide sequences were removed to address suspected cross-contamination and a sequencing artifact. A later analysis calculated a clonal expansion index for each public chain from normalized within-repertoire ranks of inferred template counts. Generation probabilities in a later analysis came from a VDJ recombination model fitted to out-of-frame rearrangements, and those results were checked against IGoR. In a later analysis, hypergeometric tests were used to score TCR-TCR, TCR-HLA and TCR-CMV co-occurrence, with a repertoire-size bias correction applied to TCR pairs. To estimate false discovery rates, a later analysis permuted the HLA or CMV assignments 20 times. In a later analysis, co-occurring TCRs were grouped with DBSCAN, and TCRdist sequence similarity was added when clustering was performed within HLA-allele-positive subsets. Co-occurrence clustering excluded repertoires with fewer than 30,000 or more than 120,000 public chains, plus five with anomalous nucleotide sharing. TCRdb limited this immuneACCESS table to in-frame rearrangements with V and J called. A share of clones is missing; checked studies link under half to unresolved V genes, and the rest is unexplained. The V and J calls and clone size come from that table; D and trimming were worked out from the DNA. The sample table contains approximately 140,000 clones; only one count was recorded for 60% to 85% of them. Of the sample, more than 0.85% is held by the ten largest clones.

In total, roughly 670 healthy bone marrow donors made up the cohort. Cohort members were all nominally healthy when sampled, although unrecorded immune exposures were likely present. The donor tested CMV seronegative, placing the donor among the 352 seronegative members of the cohort. Every donor gave a peripheral blood sample, and the peripheral blood mononuclear cells from that sample were used for TCR beta sequencing. Genomic DNA extraction from the blood cell samples was performed with the Qiagen DNeasy Blood Extraction Kit. Source material: PBMCs. The chain is encoded by TRBV18 joined to TRBJ1-1, and 7 junctional nucleotides match TRBD1. The TCR was taken from a man between 18 and 29 years old in good health and CMV-seronegative. The CDR3 region reads CASSPLWLGAQGGNTEAFF. Read as DNA, the sequence is TGTGCCAGCTCACCACTCTGGCTAGGGGCGCAGGGGGGGAACACTGAAGCTTTCTTT.